These 20 T cell receptor beta chains originate from one sample sequenced in a study of metastatic and nonmetastatic thyroid tumors. TCRdb reassembled clones from the PCR reads with MiXCR. The profile shows several thousand clones, 14% to 15% of them singletons. Every patient was untreated before thyroid surgery. Material: blood. All receptors derive from a female donor with papillary thyroid cancer or a benign thyroid nodule (not recorded which). Some clones in this sample may be carry-over from other donors' samples.

Comments on this clone: A much larger clone differs by one base, so this may be a read error. The rearrangement joins TRBV18 to TRBJ2-3; 8 bases are a match to TRBD1. The J call is doubtful: the DNA matches TRBJ1-5 better. Germline V gene lookup returns CDR1 KGHSH and CDR2 LQKENI. This CDR3 is 15 amino acids long. CDR3 residues: CASSPLGQETDTQHF. The CDR3 DNA follows: TGTGCCAGCTCACCACTGGGACAGGAGACAGATACGCAGCATTTT.

The chain employs TRBV6-1 and TRBJ2-3, with D possibly TRBD1 on 5 matching bases. Trimming stripped 10 bases from V and 3 bases from J, with 14 bases between. Germline CDR1 and CDR2: MNHNS and SASEGT. The CDR3 sequence is 13 residues long. In nucleotides, the CDR3 is TGTGCCACCAGACAGTTGGGGACAGATACGCAGTATTTT. It codes for CATRQLGTDTQYF.

As to this clone: This likely comes from a read error, as the CDR3 has no conserved phenylalanine or tryptophan at its end. The CDR3 loop is CAINNRYTGELFS. The CDR3 DNA follows: TGTGCCATCAACAACAGATACACCGGGGAGCTGTTTTCT. The V and J genes are TRBV10-3 and TRBJ2-2, with D hard to call. Germline loops: CDR1 ENHRY, CDR2 SYGVKD. V was shortened by 7 bases and J by 3 bases, with 9 bases between the two germline ends. This CDR3 comprises 13 residues.

At least ten counts were recorded for this clone. The chain recombines TRBV20-1 with TRBJ2-3; TRBD2 aligns across 13 bases. In germline, CDR1 is DFQATT, CDR2 SNEGSKA (reference sequence). Trimming cost V 7 bases and J 3 bases; bases outside gene matches: 16. This CDR3 has 18 residues. The CDR3 coding sequence is TGCAGTGTTCCTGAACTAGCGGGAGGGCCAAGGAATACAGATACGCAGTATTTT. The encoded protein is CSVPELAGGPRNTDTQYF.

By its share, this clone is medium-sized (0.01 to 0.1%). As DNA, the CDR3 is TGTGCCAGTAGTTTCCCGCCAGACCACGAGCAGTACTTC. This codes for CASSFPPDHEQYF. The J gene is TRBJ2-7, the V gene TRBV19; the D is unclear. Trimming took off 5 bases at V and 5 bases at J, with 13 bases between the two ends. Germline lookup yields CDR1 LNHDA and CDR2 SQIVND (reference sequence). There are 13 residues in the CDR3.

The chain uses TRBV12-3 or TRBV12-4 and TRBJ1-4; D is perhaps TRBD1 (5 bases). Trimming removed 4 bases from V and 7 bases from J, with 13 bases in between. The CDR3 spans 14 residues. CDR3 sequence reads: CASSSRAIGEKLFF. In nucleotides, the CDR3 is TGTGCCAGCAGTTCCAGGGCTATCGGTGAAAAACTGTTTTTT.

This sequence joins TRBV6-1 and TRBJ2-6; D call uncertain. The CDR3 consists of 13 residues. With 7 bases removed from V and 0 bases from J, the gap between germline ends came to 4 bases. Germline V CDR1 and CDR2: MNHNS, SASEGT. CDR3 in amino acids: CASTDSGANVLTF. As DNA, the CDR3 is TGTGCCAGCACCGACTCTGGGGCCAACGTCCTGACTTTC.

There are a few counts of this clone. The chain uses TRBV29-1 and TRBJ1-2; D might be TRBD1 (5 bases). The V end lost 7 bases, the J end lost 5 bases, and 17 bases lay between the germline ends. Per germline, CDR1 SQVTM and CDR2 ANQGSEA. The CDR3 runs to 13 residues. The CDR3 DNA reads as TGCAGCGCTGAGTGGCAGGGAAGGTATGGCTACACCTTC. Encoded protein: CSAEWQGRYGYTF.

The chain carries TRBV7-9 and TRBJ2-7; TRBD1 aligns across 10 bases. The CDR3 is 15 amino acids. Germline V gives CDR1 SEHNR, CDR2 FQNEAQ (reference sequence). Trimming cost V 5 bases and J 3 bases; bases outside gene matches: 7. The CDR3 DNA is TGTGCCAGCAGCGTGATAGGGACAGGGGACTACGAGCAGTACTTC. It encodes CASSVIGTGDYEQYF.

This clone has at least ten counts. The CDR3 region has the DNA TGCAGCGTTGAAGGCGGGGACGTAGCTTTCTTT. It yields the protein CSVEGGDVAFF. The V and J genes are TRBV29-1 and TRBJ1-1, with D perhaps matching TRBD1 (5 bases). Germline assignment: CDR1 SQVTM and CDR2 ANQGSEA. The CDR3 loop spans 11 amino acids. The V gene lost 1 base and the J gene lost 10 bases, with 10 bases spanning the gap.

The chain recombines TRBV9 with TRBJ2-7; 10 positions agree with TRBD2. CDR3 size: 16 residues. The junction had 16 bases not matched to a gene; V was cut back by 10 bases and J by 3 bases. CDR1 is SGDLS, CDR2 YYNGEE, per germline. Here the CDR3 DNA reads TGTGCCCGTTTACTAGCGGGGCCTACCTTCTGCTACGAGCAGTACTTC. This translates into CARLLAGPTFCYEQYF.

This clone is medium-sized in the sample. J is TRBJ1-1 and V is TRBV10-2; perhaps TRBD1 as D (6 bases). The CDR3 runs 15 residues. The ends were cut back, 7 bases at V and 0 bases at J, with 15 bases in the middle. Germline V gene data show CDR1 as WSHSY and CDR2 as SAAADI. CDR3 coding DNA: TGCGCCAGCAAGGGGGGTGAGGGAATGAACACTGAAGCTTTCTTT. This gives the protein CASKGGEGMNTEAFF.

The rearrangement links TRBV7-2 to TRBJ2-3; 7 bases map to TRBD1. The CDR3 consists of 15 residues. Germline lookup yields CDR1 SGHTA and CDR2 FQGNSA. With 1 base clipped from V and 2 bases from J, the junction kept 3 bases outside the gene matches. CDR3 nucleotide sequence: TGTGCCAGCAGCTTAGGGGGACAGCTCACAGATACGCAGTATTTT. Its translation: CASSLGGQLTDTQYF.

Comments on this clone: One end of the junction fails to match germline, which may point to a read error. Other nucleotide sequences from this sample produce the same CDR3. The gene calls are TRBV6-1 and TRBJ1-1, with 7 bases that match TRBD1. The germline gives CDR1 MNHNS, CDR2 SASEGT. The CDR3 extends over 13 amino acids. CDR3 sequence reads: CASSPTGAGEAFF. CDR3 DNA sequence: TGTGCCAGCAGTCCTACAGGGGCAGGGGAAGCCTTCTTT.

This clone was observed a few times. V gene TRBV12-3 or TRBV12-4 combines with J gene TRBJ2-3; D is uncertain. The ends were cut back, 8 bases at V and 3 bases at J, with 24 bases in the middle. The CDR3 spans 17 residues. The CDR3 nucleotides read TGTGCCAGCGGTTCTACTTGGACGTCCCCAAGTACAGATACGCAGTATTTT. Encoded protein: CASGSTWTSPSTDTQYF.

This clone was observed many times. V gene TRBV5-1 combines with J gene TRBJ2-5; D perhaps matches TRBD1 (5 bases). Germline V lookup: CDR1 SGHRS, CDR2 YFSETQ. The CDR3 runs to 16 residues. The V and J ends lost 4 bases and 1 base respectively, with 17 bases between them. CDR3 residues: CASSPEDTLPQETQYF. The CDR3 DNA reads as TGCGCCAGCAGCCCCGAGGACACCCTACCCCAAGAGACCCAGTACTTC.

This clone occurred many times. The chain links TRBV19 to TRBJ1-1; D ambiguous. The CDR3 sequence is 14 residues long. V lost 7 bases and J 3 bases, leaving 15 bases between the germline ends. Germline values: CDR1 LNHDA, CDR2 SQIVND (reference sequence). The CDR3 coding sequence is TGTGCCAGTATCCAGGTTTTAAGGTACACTGAAGCTTTCTTT. Protein: CASIQVLRYTEAFF.

This rearrangement joins TRBV7-3 to TRBJ2-5; a weak D match, TRBD2 (6 bases). The CDR3 contains 14 residues. Per the germline V gene, CDR1 is SGHTA and CDR2 is FQGTGA. V was pared by 5 bases and J by 5 bases, with 15 bases between. CDR3 sequence: CASSPHGGGETQYF. Written as DNA, the CDR3 is TGTGCCAGCAGCCCCCACGGCGGAGGGGAGACCCAGTACTTC.

This clone has a handful of counts. Germline and junction disagree at one end, which may indicate a read error. V gene TRBV7-2 combines with J gene TRBJ2-1; a weak D match, TRBD1 (5 bases). The CDR3 length is 14 residues. CDR1 and CDR2 from the germline V gene are SGHTA and FQGNSA. CDR3 sequence (DNA): TGTGCCAGCAGCTTAGGTCCAGGGTGGGATGAGCAGTTTTTC. Its protein is CASSLGPGWDEQFF.

V gene TRBV27 combines with J gene TRBJ2-7; D is unresolved. The V end was cut by 3 bases, the J end by 0 bases, with 0 bases between. This CDR3 comprises 11 residues. CDR1 and CDR2 (germline): MNHEY, SMNVEV (reference sequence). As DNA, the CDR3 is TGTGCCAGCAGTTTCTCCTACGAGCAGTACTTC. As protein: CASSFSYEQYF.